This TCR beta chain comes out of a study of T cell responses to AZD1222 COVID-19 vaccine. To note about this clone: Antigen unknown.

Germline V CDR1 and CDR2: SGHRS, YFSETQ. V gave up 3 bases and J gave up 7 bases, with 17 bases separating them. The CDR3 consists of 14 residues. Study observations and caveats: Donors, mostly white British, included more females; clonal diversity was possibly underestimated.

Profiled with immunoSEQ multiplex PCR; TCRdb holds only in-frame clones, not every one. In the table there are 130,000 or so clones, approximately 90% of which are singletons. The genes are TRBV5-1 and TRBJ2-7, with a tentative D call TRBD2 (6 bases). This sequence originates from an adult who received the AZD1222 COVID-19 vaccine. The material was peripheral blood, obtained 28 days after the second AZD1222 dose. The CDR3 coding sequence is TGCGCCAGCAGCTCGCGACCGGATGCGGGAGAGCAGTACTTC. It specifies CASSSRPDAGEQYF. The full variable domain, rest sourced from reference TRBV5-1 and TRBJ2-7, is KAGVTQTPRYLIKTRGQQVTLSCSPISGHRSVSWYQQTPGQGLQFLFEYFSETQRNKGNFPGRFSGRQFSNSRSEMNVSTLELGDSALYLCASSSRPDAGEQYFGPGTRLTVT.